A selection of T cell receptor beta chains follows, all from one sample in a study of blood T cell repertoires in COVID-19. The table came from immunoSEQ multiplex PCR; TCRdb's copy has only in-frame clones and leaves some out. This sample has 130,000 or so clones, with approximately 85% found just once. What was sequenced was peripheral blood. The origin of the receptors is a human donor in a cohort sampled during active COVID-19. Each CDR3 is given with its conserved first and last residue. The order of the fields is J gene, V gene, CDR3 length, D gene, clone size, CDR3 DNA, CDR3 protein. A D gene is named only where the DNA matches it firmly. A row's size may be missing; if present it is once, few, many or a size class.

TRBJ1-1 | TRBV7-9 | 13 | TRBD1 | NA | TGTGCCAGCAGCTCCCCGGGCAGACAGGGAGGTTTCTTT | CASSSPGRQGGFF
TRBJ2-1 | TRBV5-1 | 17 | TRBD2 | NA | TGCGCCAGCAGAGGGACTAGCGGGGGGGCCATCTACAATGAGCAGTTCTTC | CASRGTSGGAIYNEQFF
TRBJ1-5 | TRBV7-2 | 13 | TRBD1 | NA | TGTGCCAGCAGCGCCGACAGGGGCCAGCCCCAGCATTTT | CASSADRGQPQHF
TRBJ2-5 | TRBV5-1 | 15 | TRBD2 | NA | TGCGCCAGCAGAGGGAGCGGGGGGTCGCAAGAGACCCAGTACTTC | CASRGSGGSQETQYF
TRBJ1-2 | TRBV19 | 16 | NA | NA | TGTGCCAGTAGTATAGATCTGGACAGTTTCCCCTATGGCTACACCTTC | CASSIDLDSFPYGYTF
TRBJ2-5 | TRBV7-7 | 17 | TRBD2 | NA | TGTGCTAGCAGCCCTGGGACTAGCGGGGGGCTGGGAGAGACCCAGTACTTC | CASSPGTSGGLGETQYF
TRBJ1-5 | TRBV6-5 | 13 | NA | NA | TGTGCCAGCAGCAACCGGGGCAATCAGCCCCAGCATTTT | CASSNRGNQPQHF
TRBJ2-5 | TRBV5-1 | 14 | NA | NA | TGCGCCAGCAGCTTGGGTCCCGGTGAGGAGACCCAGTACTTC | CASSLGPGEETQYF
TRBJ2-7 | TRBV28 | 12 | TRBD1 | NA | TGTGCCAGCAGTTTCCAAGGGGGCCGCCACTACTTC | CASSFQGGRHYF
TRBJ2-7 | TRBV19 | 16 | NA | NA | TGTGCCAGTAGTATAGATCCGACAGGCCGCTCCTACGAGCAGTACTTC | CASSIDPTGRSYEQYF
TRBJ2-1 | TRBV6-5 | 15 | TRBD2 | NA | TGTGCCAGCAGTTCGGGACTAGCGGGGCAGAATGAGCAGTTCTTC | CASSSGLAGQNEQFF
TRBJ1-4 | TRBV3-1/TRBV3-2 | 16 | NA | once | TGTGCCAGCAGCCAAGCCCCAGGGGTCCTTAATGAAAAACTGTTTTTT | CASSQAPGVLNEKLFF
TRBJ2-1 | TRBV2 | 15 | NA | NA | TGTGCCAGCCAGGGGGACTGGAGCTCCTACAATGAGCAGTTCTTC | CASQGDWSSYNEQFF
TRBJ1-2 | TRBV5-4 | 15 | NA | NA | TGTGCCAGCAGCTTGTCCCGGGAACCCATCTATGGCTACACCTTC | CASSLSREPIYGYTF
TRBJ2-3 | TRBV29-1 | 14 | NA | NA | TGCAGCGTTGAAGATCGAGTAGGAGCAGATACGCAGTATTTT | CSVEDRVGADTQYF
TRBJ1-3 | TRBV28 | 15 | NA | NA | TGTGCCAGCAGTATTGGAGGTACCCCTGGAAACACCATATATTTT | CASSIGGTPGNTIYF
TRBJ2-1 | TRBV29-1 | 17 | TRBD1 | few | TGCAGCGTTGAACCGTCGGGACAGGGCTATTGGGGCAATGAGCAGTTCTTC | CSVEPSGQGYWGNEQFF
TRBJ2-5 | TRBV5-1 | 15 | TRBD2 | NA | TGCGCCAGCAGTTGGACGGGGGGGACTCAAGAGACCCAGTACTTC | CASSWTGGTQETQYF